This T cell receptor beta chain originates from a study of blood T cell repertoires in COVID-19. Across the whole study: COVID-19 samples, acute and convalescent, were from the United States, Italy and Spain.

With V trimmed by 6 bases and J by 0 bases, 4 bases remained unmatched. CDR1 is LNHNV, CDR2 YYDKDF, per germline (reference sequence). The CDR3 is made up of 14 amino acids. Produced via immunoSEQ multiplex PCR; TCRdb's table is partial and in-frame only. The data hold almost 250,000 clones, with 85% observed a single time. The participants were between about 18 and 90 years old and came from 24 US areas. This chain uses TRBV15 with TRBJ1-1; 7 bases align to TRBD1. The sequence derives from a woman aged 45-60 years with acute COVID-19. Input material: PBMCs or T cells enriched from blood (not recorded which). Here the CDR3 reads CATRTGQVNTEAFF. CDR3 nucleotide sequence: TGTGCCACCAGAACAGGACAGGTGAACACTGAAGCTTTCTTT.